What follows are 12 T cell receptor beta chains derived from one specimen sequenced in a study of blood T cells in healthy people across ages. With a J-beta primer mix and a sample-barcoded 5' primer, a second PCR ran roughly 6 to 12 cycles. TCRdb reprocessed the 5' RACE reads with MiXCR, giving one entry per CDR3 protein. The table has 980,000 or so distinct CDR3 sequences, around 49% seen once. Sequencing input: blood. The source is a man aged 25-40 years in good health.

J is TRBJ1-1 and V is TRBV27; 12 nucleotides agree with TRBD1. In germline, CDR1 is MNHEY, CDR2 SMNVEV (reference sequence). Trimming removed 6 bases from V and 7 bases from J; junction bases left unmatched: 6. This CDR3 contains 14 residues. The CDR3 DNA follows: TGTGCCAGCAGCACCGGGACAGGGGGCCATGAAGCTTTCTTT. Translation gives CASSTGTGGHEAFF.

This chain connects TRBV4-1 to TRBJ2-5, with 13 bases matching TRBD2. The CDR3 length is 22 residues. V dropped 3 bases and J dropped 2; count of bases not matched to a gene: 21. Germline V lookup: CDR1 MGHRA, CDR2 YSYEKL. The CDR3 here is CASSHNWRLTSGGALGQETQYF. The DNA for the CDR3 is TGCGCCAGCAGCCACAACTGGAGGCTAACTAGCGGGGGGGCCTTGGGGCAAGAGACCCAGTACTTC.

This rearrangement joins TRBV20-1 to TRBJ2-1; 8 bases fit TRBD1. Germline loops: CDR1 DFQATT, CDR2 SNEGSKA (reference sequence). This CDR3 is built from 13 residues. V lost 3 bases and J lost 6; bases outside the gene matches: 4. CDR3 DNA: TGCAGTGCTAGGTCGGACAGGGTCAATGAGCAGTTCTTC. Translating it yields CSARSDRVNEQFF.

V and J are TRBV18 and TRBJ2-4, with D perhaps matching TRBD1 (5 bases). Germline V gene data show CDR1 as KGHSH and CDR2 as LQKENI. V was shortened by 0 bases and J by 0 bases, with 9 bases between the two germline ends. This CDR3 comprises 16 residues. CDR3 bases: TGTGCCAGCTCACCACCCAGGGTTGGAGCCAAAAACATTCAGTACTTC. It codes for CASSPPRVGAKNIQYF.

The rearrangement joins TRBV25-1 to TRBJ1-4; possibly TRBD1 for D (5 bases). Germline V CDR1 and CDR2: MGHDK, SYGVNS. CDR3 size: 15 residues. Trimming took 3 bases from V and 9 from J, leaving 17 bases between them. This chain's CDR3 is CASSDNTGGLQKLFF. CDR3 sequence (DNA): TGTGCCAGCAGTGATAATACGGGGGGATTGCAAAAACTGTTTTTT.

The chain recombines TRBV5-6 with TRBJ2-5; D may match TRBD1 or TRBD2 (5 bases each). CDR1 is SGHDT, CDR2 YYEEEE, per germline. The V end lost 0 bases, the J end lost 11 bases, and 14 bases lay between the germline ends. This CDR3 has 13 amino acids. CDR3 region: CASSLGDQMKQYF. The CDR3 DNA reads TGTGCCAGCAGCTTGGGGGACCAAATGAAGCAGTACTTC.

As concerns this clonotype: At one of its ends the junction is not consistent with the germline gene, which may arise from a read error. This chain uses TRBV12-3 or TRBV12-4 with TRBJ2-1; D is ambiguous. The CDR3 totals 16 residues. The CDR3 DNA follows: TGTACCAGCAGTTTAGGTAGGGAAAAATCCTACAATGAGCAGTTCTTC. This encodes CTSSLGREKSYNEQFF.

This clonotype was seen only once. The V call is TRBV11-3, the J call TRBJ2-1; D could derive from TRBD1 or TRBD2 (5 bases each). The ends were cut back, 5 bases at V and 4 bases at J, with 15 bases in the middle. CDR1 SGHNT and CDR2 YENEEA come from the germline V gene. This CDR3 region has 15 residues. The CDR3, as DNA: TGTGCCAGCAGCCCGCGCGGAGAGGGGTACAATGAGCAGTTCTTC. Amino acid sequence: CASSPRGEGYNEQFF.

The V gene is TRBV7-9, the J gene TRBJ2-1; no clear D. Germline V gene lookup returns CDR1 SEHNR and CDR2 FQNEAQ (reference sequence). Trimming cost V 6 bases and J 6 bases, with 18 bases left between them. CDR3 length equals 15 residues. The CDR3 spells CASSPKPRFGNEQFF. CDR3 coding DNA: TGTGCCAGCAGTCCGAAGCCTAGGTTTGGCAATGAGCAGTTCTTC.

This clonotype was observed a few times. The rearrangement joins TRBV6-2 or TRBV6-3 to TRBJ2-1; TRBD1 might be the D (6 bases). The CDR3 has 14 residues. V lost 7 bases, J lost 8 bases, and 18 bases lay in between. Germline CDR1 and CDR2: MNHEY and SVGEGT. DNA for the CDR3: TGTGCCAGCACGAGAGGGGGTTCCTCGGATGAGCAGTTCTTC. The encoded protein is CASTRGGSSDEQFF.

The chain couples TRBV20-1 to TRBJ1-1, with a possible D match to TRBD1 (6 bases). V gave up 3 bases and J gave up 4 bases, with 9 bases separating them. Germline V gene lookup returns CDR1 DFQATT and CDR2 SNEGSKA (reference sequence). The CDR3 has 12 residues. CDR3 amino acids: CSASRGITEAFF. CDR3 nucleotide sequence: TGCAGTGCTAGCAGGGGTATCACTGAAGCTTTCTTT.

The rearrangement joins TRBV3-1 to TRBJ2-6, with a tentative D call TRBD1 (5 bases). Germline lookup yields CDR1 LGHDT and CDR2 YNNKEL (reference sequence). V gave up 1 base and J gave up 1 base, with 11 bases separating them. The CDR3 has 17 amino acids. The CDR3 nucleotides read TGTGCCAGCAGCCAAGGGCAGGGTTGGTCTGGGGCCAACGTCCTGACTTTC. It is translated as CASSQGQGWSGANVLTF. The full variable domain, rest sourced from reference TRBV3-1 and TRBJ2-6, is DTAVSQTPKYLVTQMGNDKSIKCEQNLGHDTMYWYKQDSKKFLKIMFSYNNKELIINETVPNRFSPKSPDKAHLNLHINSLELGDSAVYFCASSQGQGWSGANVLTFGAGSRLTVL.